The clone carrying this T cell receptor beta chain has more than one count but fewer than ten. TCRdb re-called the RT-PCR reads through MiXCR, storing one row per CDR3 protein. The sample has about a million distinct CDR3 sequences; roughly 18% are singletons. The sample comes from a study of patients and donors after allogeneic stem cell transplantation. CDR3 length: 16 amino acids. Germline V lookup: CDR1 LNHNV, CDR2 YYDKDF (reference sequence). The V gene lost 6 bases and the J gene lost 1 base, with 16 bases spanning the gap. Source material: blood, either unsorted or a sorted T cell fraction (not recorded which). The receptor's source is a human donor who was either an allogeneic HSCT recipient or a stem cell or donor lymphocyte infusion donor (not recorded which). It is not recorded whose cells these are; they may come from a transplant donor. The V gene is TRBV15, the J gene TRBJ1-5; D is possibly TRBD1 (6 bases). CDR3 sequence reads: CATSRSSGASNQPQHF. CDR3 DNA: TGTGCCACCAGTAGAAGCTCGGGGGCGAGCAATCAGCCCCAGCATTTT.